This T cell receptor (beta chain) was profiled in a study of siplizumab effects on memory and regulatory T cells (dated by TCRdb to between 2018 and 2021). For context, the study as a whole: The study examined how the anti-CD2 antibody siplizumab affects alloreactive T-cell subsets in allogeneic mixed lymphocyte reactions built from human PBMCs. Findings and caveats that apply to the study as a whole: Whether proliferating Tregs from siplizumab cultures actually had suppressive function was not functionally confirmed. Compared with memory T cells, unstimulated naive T cells appeared more diverse, and naive cells seemed to make a substantial contribution to the alloresponse. About 75-95% of proliferating CD4+ or CD8+ clones could not be given a naive or memory phenotype. Siplizumab significantly lowered the cumulative frequency of alloreactive sequences that could be traced to unstimulated CD4+ memory T cells. Of the alloreactive CD4+ clones that could be mapped, the Treg-derived share averaged 68.8% with siplizumab compared with 25% to 30% in control reactions. Sequences below about 10^-5 frequency were poorly captured, so only a minor fraction of alloreactive clones could be mapped to unstimulated subsets.

Details on this clone: The antigen it recognizes is unknown. No much larger clone exists at a distance of one base, and base qualities are not known.

Library generation was performed with the immunoSEQ multiplex PCR assay. Approximately 10^5 TCR templates per sample were assayed by the deep sequencing platform. Genomic DNA extracted from sorted T cells was used for TCRbeta CDR3 sequencing. The study's processing was this. The R programming language was used for the clonal analysis of the TCRbeta CDR3 data. Comparing unstimulated samples against CFSE-low samples taken after the reaction was how alloreactive CD4+ and CD8+ clones were defined. By matching sequences to the repertoires of sorted unstimulated Treg and non-Treg cells, each alloreactive CD4+ clone was assigned a regulatory or non-regulatory origin. The table was pulled from immuneACCESS by TCRdb, which kept in-frame rearrangements only. Such tables lose some clones; where checked, under half of the loss comes from unresolved V genes, and the rest has no known cause. The DNA gave D and trimming, while V, J and clone size come from that table. The sample profile shows about 100,000 clones; roughly 94% of them were found once. The ten top clones hold approximately 1.2% of the sample.

Sorted unstimulated T cells and proliferating T cells recovered from mixed lymphocyte reactions underwent TCRbeta CDR3 sequencing. Fresh whole blood from fewer than 11 HLA-typed healthy donors was used to isolate PBMCs. To map where alloreactive clones came from, unstimulated CD4+ non-regulatory T cells were FACS-sorted. The trim is 5 bases for V and 5 bases for J, with a gap of 16 bases between the germline ends. Per the germline V gene (reference sequence), LNHDA is the CDR1 and SQIVND is the CDR2. Inclusive of the bounding cysteine and phenylalanine, the CDR3 is 14 residues long. Of all the DNA, just the CDR3 is kept, 42 bases in frame from base 1.

The rearranged chain carries TRBV19 and TRBJ2-7, with no reliable assignment of the D segment. This TCR was recovered from a human donor in good health. The sample was non-Treg CD4+ T cells sorted from blood. Sample cell subset or site, as interpreted from the label and publication: FACS-sorted unstimulated CD4+ non-regulatory T cells. The CDR3 has the sequence CASSGLTLRNEQYF. DNA sequence: TGTGCCAGTAGTGGTCTAACTCTTCGTAACGAGCAGTACTTC. Extended through the reference TRBV19 and TRBJ2-7 proteins, this CDR3 yields the full variable domain: DGGITQSPKYLFRKEGQNVTLSCEQNLNHDAMYWYRQDPGQGLRLIYYSQIVNDFQKGDIAEGYSVSREKKESFPLTVTSAQKNPTAFYLCASSGLTLRNEQYFGPGTRLTVT.